This T cell receptor beta chain comes out of a study of CD8+ T cells in alopecia areata. This CDR3 has 14 amino acids. V was clipped by 4 bases and J by 1 base, with 10 bases between them. The germline V gene has CDR1 SGHDT and CDR2 YYEEEE. Described treatment: oral pan-JAK inhibitor, 5-10 mg twice daily. Peripheral blood samples and lesional scalp punch biopsies were obtained from alopecia areata patients. About this clone itself: Its antigen is unknown.

cDNA serving as the sequencing template came from extracted, reverse transcribed RNA. Data came from immunoSEQ multiplex PCR; TCRdb stores just in-frame clones and leaves some out. The sample holds more than 200,000 clones; 64% are singletons and the top ten take about 4.2%. Regarding the study as a whole: Scalp and blood retained many expanded lesional clones during tofacitinib.

The chain uses TRBV5-6 and TRBJ2-3, with TRBD1 as a possible D gene (5 bases). The TCR sequence derives from a human donor with alopecia areata. This sample comprised CD4+ T cells sorted from blood, obtained at week 4, from a patient treated with tofacitinib. The CDR3 nucleotides are TGTGCCAGCAGCCCAGGGCCTGGCACAGATACGCAGTATTTT. Amino acid sequence: CASSPGPGTDTQYF.